This TCR beta chain was captured by sequencing in a study of T cell repertoires in cytomegalovirus infection. Study information: Public TCR beta signature analysis indicated the presence of both CMV infection and matching HLA type. Regarding the study as a whole: Summed public TCR beta family frequency identified CMV carriers bearing the relevant HLA. The study found HLA-C-restricted CMV-specific TCR beta clonotypes dominating the ex vivo response.

The V gene lost 6 bases and the J gene lost 2 bases, with 12 bases spanning the gap. The CDR3 runs to 14 residues. MiXCR, run by TCRdb on the reads, gives a single entry per CDR3 protein. The table has 200,000 to 300,000 distinct CDR3 sequences, approximately 9.2% seen once. This clonotype was counted a few times. Its antigen is unknown. Sample: PBMCs. The chain combines TRBV12-3 or TRBV12-4 with TRBJ2-3; D call uncertain. The receptor was derived from a human donor in good health (CMV status not recorded). Some clones in this sample may be carry-over from other donors' samples. The CDR3 DNA follows: TGTGCCAGCAGGGTGGGCCTTCACACAGATACGCAGTATTTT. Translated: CASRVGLHTDTQYF.